This TCR beta chain was profiled in a study of blood T cell repertoires in COVID-19. Study summary: Collection of acute and convalescent COVID-19 samples took place in the United States, Italy and Spain. Sources were T cells, B-cell-depleted T cells, or PBMCs; the material itself was cDNA or gDNA.

The authors' processing: Reference gene primer amplification gave estimated nucleated cell counts. The repertoire was sequenced with immunoSEQ multiplex PCR; TCRdb's copy has only in-frame clones and lacks some. The V and J calls and the clone size are those of that table, but D and trimming were determined from the DNA. The sample lists roughly 140,000 clones; 65% to 85% were seen once. Trimming at V came to 0 bases and at J to 6 bases, leaving 4 bases not matched to a gene. CDR1 SGHVS and CDR2 FQNEAQ come from the germline V gene. The CDR3 is 16 amino acids. The sample was peripheral blood. The TCR originated in an older woman with acute or convalescent COVID-19. The chain uses TRBV7-8 and TRBJ2-4; 11 bases map to TRBD2. As DNA, the CDR3 is TGTGCCAGCAGCTTAGCAACTAGCGGGAGTACAAACATTCAGTACTTC. This gives the protein CASSLATSGSTNIQYF.